Given below is one T cell receptor (beta chain) in context. This clonotype was seen only a few times. It has no known antigen specificity. The input lacks base qualities; no much larger clone sits a single base away. The sample originates from a study of T-cell memory formation after mild COVID-19 (dated by TCRdb to the early 2020s). Looking at the study overall: Most TCR sequence clusters were specific to one of the two donors. In two donors, T-cell clones that expanded and contracted after mild COVID-19 were followed by sequencing TCRalpha and TCRbeta repertoires longitudinally. The cohort was made up of two young adult volunteers, one female and one male, who were previously healthy.

The germline ends are 17 bases apart after V is trimmed by 6 bases and J by 6 bases. The CDR3 measures 14 amino acids from cysteine to phenylalanine. Just CDR3 DNA is preserved here, 42 bases in frame from base 1. CDR1 and CDR2 were assigned from the germline V gene as MGHDK and SYGVNS. The instrument was an Illumina NovaSeq 6000. Using 5'RACE with constant-segment primers, TCRalpha and TCRbeta cDNA libraries were constructed, with sample barcodes and unique molecular identifiers added in the process. Trizol reagent was used to extract RNA from every sample. The libraries were amplified in two PCR steps, and the second step added a second sample barcode and Illumina TruSeq adapters. Libraries were sequenced on an Illumina NovaSeq with 2 x 150 bp paired-end reads. Processing in the source paper ran as follows. With migec v1.2.7, reads were demultiplexed and then collapsed into UMI-guided consensus sequences. With mixcr v2.1.11, UMI consensuses were aligned to TRA and TRB V and J templates and assembled into clonotypes. A clonotype was counted as expanded or contracted only when both edgeR and NoisET called the clonotype significant, with the noise models trained on biological replicates. For edgeR calls, a false discovery rate-adjusted p below 0.01 and a log2 fold-change threshold of 1 were applied. As an exploratory analysis of dynamics, max-normalized trajectories of the 1000 most abundant clonotypes were examined with PCA combined with hierarchical clustering. Each responding clone was given a CD4 or CD8 phenotype based on the CD4+ and CD8+ repertoires, which had been sequenced separately. TCRdb trimmed the raw reads at Q25, called clones with MiXCR and kept productive beta chains. One record per CDR3 amino acid sequence lists the most common genes and DNA. The authors' filters were not applied to this entry. The sample table contains around 500,000 distinct CDR3 sequences; only one count was recorded for roughly 20% of them. The ten largest account for 9% to 15% of the sample.

The paper as a whole reports these results and caveats: From day 15 to 85, contracting clones showed balanced CD4/CD8 phenotypes, whereas a second wave of clones that expanded from day 15 to 37 leaned towards CD4+. Some responding clones were detected in pre-infection memory, suggesting pre-existing cross-reactive memory T cells joined the SARS-CoV-2 response. The second-wave clones that peaked on day 37 were not confirmed to be SARS-CoV-2 specific. Contracting CD4+ clones turned up mainly in the CM and EM memory subsets, whereas EMRA was where CD8+ clones were enriched. Only a couple of mild cases were covered by the study, and larger cohorts that include severe cases with pre-infection samples were considered necessary.

PBMCs were isolated by Ficoll-Paque density gradient centrifugation. The sample taken for sequencing was PBMCs or a T cell subset sorted from them (not recorded which). The clonotype originates from an adult woman who had mild COVID-19 (a few samples of this study predate the infection). The sample titles of this study are shuffled in the database, so cell type and time point are left out; the donor was told from shared clones. The chain was built from TRBV25-1 and TRBJ2-5; the D gene assignment is ambiguous. The CDR3 loop reads CASSPRRTSKTQYF. The DNA is as follows: TGTGCCAGCAGCCCCCGACGTACGTCAAAGACCCAGTACTTC.